These 21 T cell receptor beta chains were all obtained from the same sample, sequenced in a study of cytomegalovirus exposure and HLA in healthy donors. 13 Jbeta primers and 60 Vbeta primers were used for the PCR. Method: immunoSEQ multiplex PCR; TCRdb's copy keeps in-frame clones and lacks some. Among 62,000 or so clones listed, about 83% were seen once. The material sequenced was PBMCs. Receptors originate from a man aged 30 to 45 in good health and CMV-seronegative.

Concerning this clone itself: A junction boundary mismatches the germline segment, possibly from a read error. The chain joins TRBV7-6 to TRBJ2-5; 8 nucleotides match TRBD1. In germline, CDR1 is SGHVS, CDR2 FNYEAQ. This CDR3 has 13 amino acids. Here the CDR3 reads CASSLAPRDRLHF. The CDR3 nucleotides are TGTGCCAGCAGCTTAGCGCCCCGGGACAGGTTGCACTTC. The whole variable domain, filled in from reference TRBV7-6 and TRBJ2-5, reads GAGVSQSPRYKVTKRGQDVALRCDPISGHVSLYWYRQALGQGPEFLTYFNYEAQQDKSGLPNDRFSAERPEGSISTLTIQRTEQRDSAMYRCASSLAPRDRLHFGPGTRLLVL.

The gene calls are TRBV19 and TRBJ1-1, with D tentatively TRBD1 (5 bases). CDR1 LNHDA and CDR2 SQIVND come from the germline V gene (reference sequence). V was shortened by 3 bases and J by 7 bases, with 18 bases between the two germline ends. The CDR3 has 15 amino acids. In nucleotides, the CDR3 is TGTGCCAGTAGTATTAGGTCGGGGGGAAGTCTTGAAGCTTTCTTT. It yields the protein CASSIRSGGSLEAFF.

The chain couples TRBV30 to TRBJ2-7, with 7 bases identical to TRBD1. The CDR3 loop spans 14 amino acids. Germline V CDR1 and CDR2: GTSNPN, SVGIG (reference sequence). After removal of 2 bases from V and 0 bases from J, the junction contained 4 bases not matched to a gene. CDR3 DNA: TGTGCCTGGAGTCCCGGACAGGCCTCCTACGAGCAGTACTTC. Translating gives CAWSPGQASYEQYF.

CDR3 DNA sequence: TGTGCCAGCAGCCTCCGGGGGGGAGAGACCCAGTACTTC. It translates to CASSLRGGETQYF. The V and J genes are TRBV11-2 and TRBJ2-5; 8 nucleotides align to TRBD2. Germline V lookup: CDR1 SGHAT, CDR2 FQNNGV. The CDR3 is 13 amino acids. V was pared by 5 bases and J by 4 bases, with 3 bases of the junction left unmatched.

The chain joins TRBV7-8 to TRBJ2-7; 8 bases are a match to TRBD1. CDR1 is SGHVS, CDR2 FQNEAQ, per germline. CDR3 length: 16 amino acids. J lost 0 bases, V lost 5 bases, and 9 bases had no gene match. In DNA, the CDR3 is TGTGCCAGCAGCCCGTGGACAGGGACATACTCCTACGAGCAGTACTTC. It yields the protein CASSPWTGTYSYEQYF.

The chain carries TRBV15 and TRBJ2-1; TRBD1 agrees at 7 bases. CDR1 is LNHNV and CDR2 is YYDKDF in the germline V gene (reference sequence). Trimming cost V 2 bases and J 8 bases; bases outside gene matches: 6. This CDR3 is built from 14 residues. CDR3 sequence (DNA): TGTGCCACCAGCAGACCACAGGGGATCCATGAGCAGTTCTTC. Translating gives CATSRPQGIHEQFF. The variable domain in full, completed from reference TRBV15 and TRBJ2-1, reads DAMVIQNPRYQVTQFGKPVTLSCSQTLNHNVMYWYQQKSSQAPKLLFHYYDKDFNNEADTPDNFQSRRPNTSFCFLDIRSPGLGDTAMYLCATSRPQGIHEQFFGPGTRLTVL.

The chain employs TRBV5-8 and TRBJ2-3, with 8 positions matching TRBD1. The length of the CDR3 is 15 residues. Germline V lookup: CDR1 SGHTS, CDR2 YDEGEE. J gave up 5 bases and V 4 bases, and 9 bases lay outside the gene matches. DNA of the CDR3: TGTGCCAGCAGCACTGGACAGGGCCTGGGAGATACGCAGTATTTT. The encoded protein is CASSTGQGLGDTQYF.

This clone was counted once. This rearrangement joins TRBV18 to TRBJ1-3, with 8 bases aligning to TRBD1. The trim removed 3 bases at V and 0 bases at J, leaving 7 bases unmatched. Germline lookup yields CDR1 KGHSH and CDR2 LQKENI. The CDR3 spans 17 residues. The DNA of the CDR3 is TGTGCCAGCTCACCCCAGGGACAGGCCAACTCTGGAAACACCATATATTTT. Amino acid sequence: CASSPQGQANSGNTIYF.

The rearrangement joins TRBV5-1 to TRBJ2-1; 7 positions match TRBD2. The trim removed 0 bases at V and 2 bases at J, leaving 2 bases unmatched. The germline CDR1 and CDR2 sequences are SGHRS and YFSETQ. The CDR3 length is 15 residues. DNA of the CDR3: TGCGCCAGCAGCTTGGCTAGCGGAGCCTACAATGAGCAGTTCTTC. Translated: CASSLASGAYNEQFF.

The chain combines TRBV5-1 with TRBJ1-1; 11 bases match TRBD1. Per germline, CDR1 SGHRS and CDR2 YFSETQ. This CDR3 is 14 amino acids long. The V and J ends lost 7 bases and 4 bases, in that order; junction bases with no gene match: 6. The DNA for the CDR3 is TGCGCCAGCTCCCGGACAGGGGGCAGCACTGAAGCTTTCTTT. Amino acid sequence: CASSRTGGSTEAFF.

The gene calls are TRBV6-1 and TRBJ2-2, with D uncertain. CDR1 and CDR2 from the germline V gene are MNHNS and SASEGT. The CDR3 runs to 14 residues. V was pared by 5 bases and J by 2 bases, with 9 bases between. This CDR3 is CASSSELNTGELFF. CDR3 DNA: TGTGCCAGCAGTTCGGAGTTAAACACCGGGGAGCTGTTTTTT.

V usage is TRBV6-5 and J usage is TRBJ1-5, with 7 bases aligning to TRBD1. CDR1 MNHEY and CDR2 SVGAGI come from the germline V gene. Trimming at V came to 4 bases and at J to 6 bases, leaving 3 bases not matched to a gene. CDR3 size: 13 residues. The CDR3 is CASSSQGGQPQHF. CDR3 DNA: TGTGCCAGCAGTTCTCAGGGGGGTCAGCCCCAGCATTTT.

This rearrangement joins TRBV6-1 to TRBJ2-7, with D perhaps TRBD2 (5 bases). The germline CDR1 and CDR2 sequences are MNHNS and SASEGT. The CDR3 covers 13 residues. V was cut by 5 bases and J by 2 bases, with 10 bases left in between. The CDR3 nucleotides are TGTGCCAGCAGTCCGGGATTAACCTACGAGCAGTACTTC. It is translated as CASSPGLTYEQYF.

The rearrangement joins TRBV7-2 to TRBJ2-1; 10 positions match TRBD2. Germline V CDR1 and CDR2: SGHTA, FQGNSA. V lost 5 bases and J lost 4; bases outside the gene matches: 8. The CDR3 is 16 residues long. CDR3 sequence: CASSTPGTSAYNEQFF. DNA of the CDR3: TGTGCCAGCAGCACACCGGGGACTAGCGCTTACAATGAGCAGTTCTTC.

J is TRBJ1-1 and V is TRBV19; D is perhaps TRBD1 (5 bases). The CDR3 extends over 14 amino acids. Trimming left V 7 bases short and J 4 bases short, with 16 bases between. Per germline, CDR1 LNHDA and CDR2 SQIVND (reference sequence). CDR3 sequence: CASTLDPRGTEAFF. The CDR3, as DNA: TGTGCCAGTACCCTTGACCCTAGGGGCACTGAAGCTTTCTTT. Using reference TRBV19 and TRBJ1-1 for the parts outside the CDR3, the full variable domain is DGGITQSPKYLFRKEGQNVTLSCEQNLNHDAMYWYRQDPGQGLRLIYYSQIVNDFQKGDIAEGYSVSREKKESFPLTVTSAQKNPTAFYLCASTLDPRGTEAFFGQGTRLTVV.

This clone was found a few times. J is TRBJ1-1 and V is TRBV6-5; D call uncertain. CDR3 length: 15 amino acids. V was pared by 5 bases and J by 8 bases, with 21 bases between. CDR1 is MNHEY, CDR2 SVGAGI, per germline. The CDR3 region is CASSAHTPISGEAFF. The DNA for the CDR3 is TGTGCCAGCAGTGCACACACCCCGATATCCGGGGAAGCTTTCTTT.

The rearrangement links TRBV9 to TRBJ2-7; TRBD2 matches at 8 bases. The V gene end was trimmed by 4 bases and the J gene end by 4 bases; junction bases not matched to a gene: 13. The CDR3 loop spans 16 amino acids. The germline CDR1 and CDR2 sequences are SGDLS and YYNGEE. CDR3 DNA sequence: TGTGCCAGCAGCCCCCGAGGTAGCGGGACCCTATACGAGCAGTACTTC. It codes for CASSPRGSGTLYEQYF.

The table lists this clone with a few counts. Here the CDR3 DNA reads TGCGCCAGCAGTGAGCTCAGGGGGCGGGCGGAAAAACTGTTTTTT. Translating gives CASSELRGRAEKLFF. The chain carries TRBV10-1 and TRBJ1-4; 8 bases are a match to TRBD1. CDR3 length equals 15 residues. V was pared by 2 bases and J by 8 bases, with 7 bases of the junction left unmatched. Germline V CDR1 and CDR2: WNHNN, SYGVQD (reference sequence).

Notes on this clone: Other nucleotide sequences from this sample produce the same CDR3. This chain links TRBV7-9 with TRBJ2-3; D not resolved. CDR3 length equals 13 residues. Germline loops: CDR1 SEHNR, CDR2 FQNEAQ (reference sequence). V shed 1 base and J shed 4 bases, with 6 bases lying between them. This CDR3 reads CASSLGGPDTQYF. The CDR3 nucleotides read TGTGCCAGCAGCTTAGGTGGCCCAGATACGCAGTATTTT.

The genes are TRBV7-6 and TRBJ2-3; perhaps TRBD2 as D (6 bases). This CDR3 is 15 amino acids long. Looked up from germline, CDR1 is SGHVS and CDR2 is FNYEAQ. V lost 5 bases, J lost 0 bases, and 12 bases lay in between. The chain's CDR3 is CASSPAGTSTDTQYF. The CDR3, as DNA: TGTGCCAGCAGCCCCGCGGGGACTAGCACAGATACGCAGTATTTT.

This chain uses TRBV12-5 with TRBJ1-1; TRBD1 matches 9 bases. CDR1 LGHNT and CDR2 FRNRAP come from the germline V gene. This CDR3 has 18 amino acids. V was pared by 1 base and J by 5 bases, with 14 bases of the junction left unmatched. The CDR3: CASGLASLGQGLKTEAFF. CDR3 nucleotide sequence: TGTGCTAGTGGTTTGGCCTCACTCGGACAGGGGCTAAAGACTGAAGCTTTCTTT.